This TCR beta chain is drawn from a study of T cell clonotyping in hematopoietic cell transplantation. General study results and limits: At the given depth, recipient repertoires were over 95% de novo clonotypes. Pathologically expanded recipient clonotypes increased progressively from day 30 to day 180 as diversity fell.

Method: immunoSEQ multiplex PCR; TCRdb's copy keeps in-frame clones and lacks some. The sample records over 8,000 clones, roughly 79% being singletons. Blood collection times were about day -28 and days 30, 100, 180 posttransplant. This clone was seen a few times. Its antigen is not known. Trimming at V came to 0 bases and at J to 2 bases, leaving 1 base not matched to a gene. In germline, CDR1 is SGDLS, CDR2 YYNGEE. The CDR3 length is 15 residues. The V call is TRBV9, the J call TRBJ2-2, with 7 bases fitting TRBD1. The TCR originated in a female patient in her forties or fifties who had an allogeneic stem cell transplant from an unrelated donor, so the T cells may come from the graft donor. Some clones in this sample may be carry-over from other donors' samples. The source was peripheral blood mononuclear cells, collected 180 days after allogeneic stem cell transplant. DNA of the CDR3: TGTGCCAGCAGCGTAGGACAGGGAAACACCGGGGAGCTGTTTTTT. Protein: CASSVGQGNTGELFF.